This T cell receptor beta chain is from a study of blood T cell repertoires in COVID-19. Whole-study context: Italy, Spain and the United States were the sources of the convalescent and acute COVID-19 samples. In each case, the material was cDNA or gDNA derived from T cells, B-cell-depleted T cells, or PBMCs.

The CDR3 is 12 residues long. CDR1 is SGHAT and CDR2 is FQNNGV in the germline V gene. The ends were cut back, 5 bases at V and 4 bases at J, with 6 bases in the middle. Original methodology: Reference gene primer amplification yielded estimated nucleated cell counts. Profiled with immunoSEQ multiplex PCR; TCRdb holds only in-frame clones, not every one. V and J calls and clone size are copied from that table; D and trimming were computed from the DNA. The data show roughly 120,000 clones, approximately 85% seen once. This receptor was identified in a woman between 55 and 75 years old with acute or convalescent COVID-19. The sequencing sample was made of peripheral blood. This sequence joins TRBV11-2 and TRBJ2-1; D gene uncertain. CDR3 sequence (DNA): TGTGCCAGCAGCCCGCGGTACAATGAGCAGTTCTTC. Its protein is CASSPRYNEQFF.